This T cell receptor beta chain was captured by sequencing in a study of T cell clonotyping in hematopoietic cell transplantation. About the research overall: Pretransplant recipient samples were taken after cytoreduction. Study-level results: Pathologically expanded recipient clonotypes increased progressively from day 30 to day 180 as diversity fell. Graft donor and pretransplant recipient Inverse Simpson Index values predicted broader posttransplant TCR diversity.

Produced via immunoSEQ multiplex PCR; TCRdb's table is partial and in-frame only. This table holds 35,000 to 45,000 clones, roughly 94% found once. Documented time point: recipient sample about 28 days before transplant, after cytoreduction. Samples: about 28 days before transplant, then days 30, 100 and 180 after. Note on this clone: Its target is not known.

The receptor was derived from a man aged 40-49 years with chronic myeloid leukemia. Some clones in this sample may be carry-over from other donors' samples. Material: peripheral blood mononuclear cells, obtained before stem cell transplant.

The CDR3 region is CAWTPGGWGSGANVLTF. The CDR3, as DNA: TGTGCCTGGACCCCGGGGGGTTGGGGGTCTGGGGCCAACGTCCTGACTTTC. The chain recombines TRBV30 with TRBJ2-6, with 7 bases lining up with TRBD2. CDR3 length: 17 residues. J gave up 1 base and V 4 bases, and 10 bases lay outside the gene matches. Germline CDR1 is GTSNPN and CDR2 is SVGIG (reference sequence). Variable domain in full (rest from reference TRBV30 and TRBJ2-6): SQTIHQWPATLVQPVGSPLSLECTVEGTSNPNLYWYRQAAGRGLQLLFYSVGIGQISSEVPQNLSASRPQDRQFILSSKKLLLSDSGFYLCAWTPGGWGSGANVLTFGAGSRLTVL.